The 16 T cell receptor beta chains in this list originate from one sample, sequenced in a study of blood T cell repertoires in COVID-19. TCRdb keeps only in-frame clones here, not all; method: immunoSEQ multiplex PCR. Counted here are roughly 340,000 clones, around nine tenths occurring once; the ten biggest clones make up about 7%. Sequencing was performed on peripheral blood. The receptors were sampled from a woman in her seventies with COVID-19, enrolled during active disease.

The chain employs TRBV28 and TRBJ1-1; D is possibly TRBD1 (5 bases). Germline V gene data show CDR1 as MDHEN and CDR2 as SYDVKM. Between the trimmed V and J ends, which lost 7 bases and 4 bases, there was a span of 19 bases. The CDR3 is made up of 15 amino acids. The CDR3 here is CASISQGTRSTEAFF. CDR3 nucleotides: TGTGCCAGCATTTCTCAGGGAACCCGGAGCACTGAAGCTTTCTTT.

The rearrangement uses TRBV9 and TRBJ2-5, with 7 bases that match TRBD1. V was clipped by 3 bases and J by 5 bases; unmatched bases: 7. The CDR3 length is 14 residues. CDR1 is SGDLS, CDR2 YYNGEE, per germline. CDR3 loop: CASSARGQLETQYF. The CDR3 nucleotides read TGTGCCAGCAGCGCGAGGGGACAGCTCGAGACCCAGTACTTC.

The J gene is TRBJ1-6, the V gene TRBV28; TRBD1 agrees at 8 bases. Germline V lookup: CDR1 MDHEN, CDR2 SYDVKM. The CDR3 covers 14 residues. The J segment lost 11 bases and the V segment lost 2 bases, leaving 5 bases of the junction unmatched. This chain's CDR3 is CASSLGQGGTPLHF. Written as DNA, the CDR3 is TGTGCCAGCAGTTTAGGACAGGGTGGAACACCCCTCCACTTT.

This clone was counted once. The chain employs TRBV11-2 and TRBJ1-2; no definite D call. Between the trimmed V and J ends, which lost 0 bases and 5 bases, there was a span of 10 bases. Germline-derived CDR1 and CDR2 are SGHAT and FQNNGV. The CDR3 is made up of 14 amino acids. CDR3 nucleotides: TGTGCCAGCAGCTTAGATTCCACTTATTATGGCTACACCTTC. Translating it yields CASSLDSTYYGYTF.

The V and J genes are TRBV6-2 or TRBV6-3 and TRBJ1-5; TRBD1 matches 7 bases. V shed 5 bases and J 5 bases; nucleotides not matched to a gene: 12. CDR3 length: 16 residues. Germline V gives CDR1 MNHEY, CDR2 SVGEGT. The CDR3 region is CASSVRGQGVDQPQHF. The CDR3 DNA reads TGTGCCAGCAGTGTTCGAGGGCAGGGGGTCGATCAGCCCCAGCATTTT.

The chain uses TRBV27 and TRBJ1-1, with 12 bases aligning to TRBD1. The CDR3 has 16 amino acids. The germline V gene has CDR1 MNHEY and CDR2 SMNVEV (reference sequence). The junction had 2 bases not matched to a gene; V was cut back by 3 bases and J by 0 bases. This CDR3 is CASSLGQGAMNTEAFF. The CDR3 region has the DNA TGTGCCAGCAGTTTGGGACAGGGGGCTATGAACACTGAAGCTTTCTTT.

The V call is TRBV3-1 (or the pseudogene TRBV3-2), the J call TRBJ1-4; D may be TRBD1 (5 bases). V was trimmed by 2 bases and J by 8 bases, leaving 12 bases between them. The CDR3 sequence is 14 residues long. Germline values: CDR1 LGHDT, CDR2 YNNKEL (reference sequence). This CDR3 reads CASSQRQGEEKLFF. DNA for the CDR3: TGTGCCAGCAGCCAACGGCAGGGCGAAGAAAAACTGTTTTTT.

The rearrangement joins TRBV18 to TRBJ2-7; 9 positions agree with TRBD1. Germline loops: CDR1 KGHSH, CDR2 LQKENI. V dropped 6 bases and J dropped 0; count of bases not matched to a gene: 6. The CDR3 is made up of 15 amino acids. The CDR3 protein is CASSQYRGPSYEQYF. DNA of the CDR3: TGTGCCAGCTCGCAATACAGGGGGCCCTCCTACGAGCAGTACTTC.

This clone was seen once. The chain employs TRBV7-7 and TRBJ2-1, with D perhaps TRBD2 (6 bases). The germline V gene encodes CDR1 SSHAT and CDR2 FNYEAQ (reference sequence). This CDR3 has 14 amino acids. Trimming took 1 base from V and 7 from J, leaving 11 bases between them. In nucleotides, the CDR3 is TGTGCCAGCAGCTTAGGAGGGACTTGGAATGAGCAGTTCTTC. Its translation is CASSLGGTWNEQFF.

The rearrangement links TRBV21-1 to TRBJ2-1; TRBD2 reflects the table's D call only, with no check against the DNA. TRBV21-1 is shown as a pseudogene. The CDR3 contains 16 residues. In nucleotides, the CDR3 is TGTGCCAGCAGCAAAGATATCCGGGGGGGAGACAATGAGCAGTTCTTC. This encodes CASSKDIRGGDNEQFF.

This clone was detected only once. The rearrangement links TRBV14 to TRBJ1-6, with D unresolved. V lost 0 bases, J lost 4 bases, and 13 bases lay in between. Germline CDR1 and CDR2: SGHDN and FVKESK. This CDR3 is built from 17 residues. DNA for the CDR3: TGTGCCAGCAGCCAAGATACGCGGTTGGTATATAATTCACCCCTCCACTTT. Protein product: CASSQDTRLVYNSPLHF. Full variable domain (remainder filled in from reference TRBV14 and TRBJ1-6): EAGVTQFPSHSVIEKGQTVTLRCDPISGHDNLYWYRRVMGKEIKFLLHFVKESKQDESGMPNNRFLAERTGGTYSTLKVQPAELEDSGVYFCASSQDTRLVYNSPLHFGNGTRLTVT.

The DNA for the CDR3 is TGTGCCAGCAGCTTACCAGGGGAGGGAAAGTACACCTTC. Its protein is CASSLPGEGKYTF. The gene calls are TRBV7-9 and TRBJ1-2, with a weak D call TRBD1 (6 bases). Germline V gene lookup returns CDR1 SEHNR and CDR2 FQNEAQ (reference sequence). The CDR3 sequence is 13 residues long. Trimming removed 2 bases from V and 11 bases from J, with 15 bases in between.

The V and J genes are TRBV11-2 and TRBJ2-7; D is possibly TRBD2 (5 bases). Germline CDR1 reads SGHAT; CDR2 reads FQNNGV. The CDR3 spans 14 residues. Trimming removed 1 base from V and 5 bases from J, with 12 bases in between. The CDR3 sequence: CASSLGGRRDEQYF. The CDR3 DNA sequence: TGTGCCAGCAGCTTAGGAGGGCGCCGGGACGAGCAGTACTTC.

Only a few counts were recorded for this clone. The J gene is TRBJ1-1, the V gene TRBV19; 11 nucleotides match TRBD1. Unmatched junction bases numbered 10, after V lost 4 bases and J lost 9 bases. Germline V gene data show CDR1 as LNHDA and CDR2 as SQIVND (reference sequence). CDR3 size: 15 residues. The DNA for the CDR3 is TGTGCCAGTAGTACCTCCGGGACAGGGGGTAGGAAAGCTTTCTTT. Translated: CASSTSGTGGRKAFF. The variable domain in full, completed from reference TRBV19 and TRBJ1-1, reads DGGITQSPKYLFRKEGQNVTLSCEQNLNHDAMYWYRQDPGQGLRLIYYSQIVNDFQKGDIAEGYSVSREKKESFPLTVTSAQKNPTAFYLCASSTSGTGGRKAFFGQGTRLTVV.

The chain combines TRBV18 with TRBJ1-5, with TRBD1 as a possible D gene (5 bases). From germline, CDR1 is KGHSH and CDR2 LQKENI. The V gene lost 4 bases and the J gene lost 3 bases, with 13 bases spanning the gap. CDR3 length: 15 amino acids. The CDR3 DNA follows: TGTGCCAGCTCACAACAACAGGTTTACAATCAGCCCCAGCATTTT. Its translation: CASSQQQVYNQPQHF.

The chain links TRBV5-6 to TRBJ2-5; 10 positions match TRBD1. This CDR3 has 15 residues. Germline lookup yields CDR1 SGHDT and CDR2 YYEEEE. The V gene end was trimmed by 0 bases and the J gene end by 4 bases; junction bases not matched to a gene: 3. CDR3 sequence: CASSLAWDRGETQYF. The CDR3, as DNA: TGTGCCAGCAGCTTGGCCTGGGACAGGGGAGAGACCCAGTACTTC. Filled out from reference TRBV5-6 and TRBJ2-5, the complete variable domain reads DAGVTQSPTHLIKTRGQQVTLRCSPKSGHDTVSWYQQALGQGPQFIFQYYEEEERQRGNFPDRFSGHQFPNYSSELNVNALLLGDSALYLCASSLAWDRGETQYFGPGTRLLVL.